The 16 T cell receptor beta chains below were found in one sample sequenced in a study of chronic HIV infection and antiretroviral therapy. TCRdb ran MiXCR on the 5' RACE reads and lists one entry per CDR3 protein. The sample lists 40,000 or so distinct CDR3 sequences, 7% to 10% occurring once. What was sequenced was peripheral blood. The receptors derive from an adult who had HIV and had not received antiretroviral therapy, or was an uninfected healthy control (not recorded which).

This clonotype was observed a handful of times. The chain uses TRBV4-1 and TRBJ2-5, with 10 positions matching TRBD1. This CDR3 contains 17 residues. Trimming cost V 1 base and J 1 base; bases outside gene matches: 6. Germline CDR1 is MGHRA and CDR2 is YSYEKL. The CDR3 DNA sequence: TGCGCCAGCAGCCAAGCGGGACAGGGGTCGGGCCAAGAGACCCAGTACTTC. This translates into CASSQAGQGSGQETQYF.

This clonotype has a handful of counts. The CDR3 protein is CASSTTSGRAAEQFF. The CDR3 DNA follows: TGTGCCAGCAGCACGACTAGCGGGAGGGCCGCGGAGCAGTTCTTC. The chain recombines TRBV7-9 with TRBJ2-1; 14 nucleotides match TRBD2. Germline V gene sequence: CDR1 SEHNR, CDR2 FQNEAQ (reference sequence). The CDR3 consists of 15 residues. V lost 5 bases to trimming and J lost 10 bases; unmatched junction nucleotides: 7.

This clonotype was seen ten or more times. The V and J genes are TRBV28 and TRBJ1-5, with no clear D. This CDR3 has 15 residues. The V end was cut by 3 bases, the J end by 2 bases, with 11 bases between. Germline V gene sequence: CDR1 MDHEN, CDR2 SYDVKM. CDR3 DNA: TGTGCCAGCAGTTTCGGAGGTGGTGGCAATCAGCCCCAGCATTTT. As protein: CASSFGGGGNQPQHF.

This rearrangement joins TRBV20-1 to TRBJ2-7; TRBD2 aligns across 13 bases. The J segment lost 3 bases and the V segment lost 6 bases, leaving 2 bases of the junction unmatched. The CDR3 covers 13 residues. CDR1 is DFQATT and CDR2 is SNEGSKA in the germline V gene (reference sequence). The CDR3 spells CSAGLAGDYEQYF. The DNA of the CDR3 is TGCAGTGCAGGACTAGCGGGAGACTACGAGCAGTACTTC.

This clonotype was counted only a few times. The rearrangement uses TRBV4-3 and TRBJ1-4, with D perhaps TRBD1 (5 bases). The germline V and J ends were trimmed by 1 base and 7 bases, with 10 bases remaining between them. The CDR3 covers 14 residues. Germline V gene data show CDR1 as LGHNA and CDR2 as YSLEER. The CDR3 loop reads CASSQVGVGEKLFF. The DNA of the CDR3 is TGCGCCAGCAGCCAAGTAGGGGTTGGTGAAAAACTGTTTTTT.

This clonotype was observed many times. CDR3 nucleotides: TGCAGCGTTGAACTCCAGGGGCCGGACTACGAGCAGTACTTC. Its protein product is CSVELQGPDYEQYF. V and J are TRBV29-1 and TRBJ2-7; the D gene is possibly TRBD1 (6 bases). CDR3 size: 14 residues. Trimming removed 2 bases at V and 3 bases at J, with 14 bases between. Germline V CDR1 and CDR2: SQVTM, ANQGSEA.

This clonotype was observed a handful of times. The chain has TRBV2 and TRBJ2-1; D is ambiguous. Germline assignment: CDR1 SNHLY and CDR2 FYNNEI. The ends were cut back, 3 bases at V and 5 bases at J, with 8 bases in the middle. CDR3 length: 13 amino acids. CDR3 DNA: TGTGCCAGCAGTGAGGGTATCCACAATGAGCAGTTCTTC. Translating gives CASSEGIHNEQFF.

This clonotype was counted at least ten times. This chain joins TRBV28 and TRBJ1-1; a weak D match, TRBD1 (5 bases). V was trimmed by 8 bases and J by 4 bases, leaving 11 bases between them. The CDR3 runs 12 residues. Germline V gene sequence: CDR1 MDHEN, CDR2 SYDVKM. The CDR3 sequence is CASGAGRTEAFF. Here the CDR3 DNA reads TGTGCCAGCGGCGCAGGGCGCACTGAAGCTTTCTTT.

This clonotype was counted ten times or more. The V gene is TRBV6-5, the J gene TRBJ2-3; TRBD1 agrees at 9 bases. The CDR3 is 16 residues long. Germline trimming cut 7 bases from V and 2 bases from J; bases unmatched to any gene: 10. Looked up from germline, CDR1 is MNHEY and CDR2 is SVGAGI. Here the CDR3 DNA reads TGTGCCAGCACCTCTTCGGGACAGGGCGACACAGATACGCAGTATTTT. Translated, it gives CASTSSGQGDTDTQYF.

V is TRBV20-1 and J is TRBJ1-6; D is unclear. Germline V CDR1 and CDR2: DFQATT, SNEGSKA (reference sequence). Trimming cost V 8 bases and J 0 bases, with 8 bases left between them. The CDR3 extends over 13 amino acids. The chain's CDR3 is CSFRSSYNSPLHF. The CDR3 bases are TGCAGTTTTAGGAGCTCCTATAATTCACCCCTCCACTTT.

The chain has TRBV5-1 and TRBJ2-7, with 8 bases matching TRBD1. Germline loops: CDR1 SGHRS, CDR2 YFSETQ. The trim removed 0 bases at V and 0 bases at J, leaving 2 bases unmatched. This CDR3 contains 15 residues. CDR3 nucleotides: TGCGCCAGCAGCTTGGACGGACAGGGCTCCTACGAGCAGTACTTC. It specifies CASSLDGQGSYEQYF.

V gene TRBV12-3 or TRBV12-4 combines with J gene TRBJ2-6, with 7 nucleotides matching TRBD1. V dropped 6 bases and J dropped 2; count of bases not matched to a gene: 10. The CDR3 consists of 17 residues. In DNA form, the CDR3 reads TGTGCCAGCAGCCCAGACAGGGTAAATGCTGGGGCCAACGTCCTGACTTTC. Amino acids: CASSPDRVNAGANVLTF.

This clonotype has more than one count but fewer than ten. One junction end disagrees with the germline gene, perhaps due to a read error. The J gene is TRBJ1-1, the V gene TRBV7-9; unclear D gene. The CDR3 is made up of 13 amino acids. CDR1 SEHNR and CDR2 FQNEAQ come from the germline V gene (reference sequence). The CDR3 DNA reads as TGTGCCAGCAGCTTAGCCCTGGCTCCCGGTACCGTCTTT. This codes for CASSLALAPGTVF. Full variable domain (outside the CDR3, taken from reference TRBV7-9 and TRBJ1-1): DTGVSQNPRHKITKRGQNVTFRCDPISEHNRLYWYRQTLGQGPEFLTYFQNEAQLEKSRLLSDRFSAERPKGSFSTLEIQRTEQGDSAMYLCASSLALAPGTVFGQGTRLTVV.

This clonotype was observed a handful of times. The chain is built from TRBV4-1 and TRBJ2-5; 7 nucleotides line up with TRBD2. The V and J ends lost 1 base and 0 bases, in that order; junction bases with no gene match: 5. CDR3 length: 16 residues. The germline V gene has CDR1 MGHRA and CDR2 YSYEKL. CDR3 DNA: TGCGCCAGCAGCCAAGGGAGAGCGGGGTACCAAGAGACCCAGTACTTC. Its translation: CASSQGRAGYQETQYF.

This clonotype was detected a few times. V gene TRBV10-3 combines with J gene TRBJ1-2; TRBD1 matches at 7 bases. The germline gives CDR1 ENHRY, CDR2 SYGVKD. This CDR3 has 13 residues. After removal of 5 bases from V and 2 bases from J, the junction contained 2 bases not matched to a gene. CDR3: CAISTTGNYGYTF. CDR3 nucleotide sequence: TGTGCCATCAGTACGACAGGGAACTATGGCTACACCTTC.

In its sample, this clonotype was seen many times. This chain uses TRBV4-1 with TRBJ2-1, with TRBD2 identical over 8 bases. The germline V gene encodes CDR1 MGHRA and CDR2 YSYEKL. The J segment lost 4 bases and the V segment lost 8 bases, leaving 7 bases of the junction unmatched. The CDR3 extends over 14 amino acids. CDR3 coding DNA: TGCGCCAGCCGGGCAGCGGGAGAATACAATGAGCAGTTCTTC. As protein: CASRAAGEYNEQFF.